The clone carrying this T cell receptor beta chain was observed a few times. What it binds is unknown. CDR1 and CDR2 from the germline V gene are MNHEY and SVGEGT. The ends were cut back, 10 bases at V and 8 bases at J, with 15 bases in the middle. The CDR3 sequence is 12 residues long. This entry belongs to a study of T cells in Graves' hyperthyroidism and ophthalmopathy. Study as a whole: Sampling of peripheral blood happened at initial diagnosis, prior to any treatment. The study's findings and limits: Clonotypes that were expanded in thyroid above 0.001 mostly appeared in blood too.

RNA transcripts served as the template for amplifying TCR beta CDR3 regions. The study used the HTBI primer set for a first-round RT-PCR of the TCR CDR3. TCRdb used MiXCR to reprocess the multiplex PCR reads, holding one entry per CDR3 protein. The profile shows roughly 740,000 distinct CDR3 sequences, over 15% of them singletons. Based on clinical symptoms, serum thyroxine and TRAb, thyroid ultrasound and orbital computed tomography, diagnoses were reached. This clonotype was sampled from a man aged 18 to 30 with Graves' hyperthyroidism. The rearrangement links TRBV6-2 or TRBV6-3 to TRBJ2-1; no clear D. The sequenced sample consisted of blood. CDR3 residues: CATSRGGDEQFF. In DNA form, the CDR3 reads TGTGCCACCTCCCGAGGTGGGGATGAGCAGTTCTTC.